The 23 T cell receptor beta chains reported below all come from one sample, sequenced in a study of OX40 agonist ivuxolimab in advanced cancers. Assay used: immunoSEQ multiplex PCR; TCRdb lists only in-frame clones, some missing. The sample lists approximately 34,000 clones, approximately 91% occurring once. The material sequenced was CD4+ or CD8+ T cells sorted from blood, taken in a trial of the OX40 agonist ivuxolimab. These TCRs come from an adult with an advanced solid tumor such as melanoma, head and neck, liver or kidney cancer.

The chain is built from TRBV25-1 and TRBJ1-1; D unresolved. The germline V gene has CDR1 MGHDK and CDR2 SYGVNS. CDR3 length equals 15 residues. Trimming cost V 3 bases and J 0 bases, with 11 bases left between them. The CDR3 spells CASSDEGPLNTEAFF. CDR3 coding DNA: TGTGCCAGCAGTGATGAGGGTCCATTGAACACTGAAGCTTTCTTT.

The V and J genes are TRBV27 and TRBJ2-7; D uncertain. V was clipped by 6 bases and J by 3 bases, with 15 bases between them. CDR3 length equals 14 residues. Germline V CDR1 and CDR2: MNHEY, SMNVEV (reference sequence). The CDR3 protein is CASRRSGLLYEQYF. CDR3 in DNA: TGTGCCAGCAGGCGATCGGGTCTACTCTACGAGCAGTACTTC.

This clone occurred a few times. The V gene is TRBV6-5, the J gene TRBJ2-3, with D hard to call. The CDR3 has 13 residues. Trimming removed 6 bases at V and 5 bases at J, with 12 bases between. CDR1 and CDR2 (germline): MNHEY, SVGAGI. Written as DNA, the CDR3 is TGTGCCAGCAGGCCTTCGGTTCGAGATACGCAGTATTTT. It yields the protein CASRPSVRDTQYF.

This clone has just a few counts. The V and J genes are TRBV9 and TRBJ2-2, with no clear D. The ends were cut back, 4 bases at V and 7 bases at J, with 8 bases in the middle. Germline CDR1 SGDLS, CDR2 YYNGEE. This CDR3 comprises 12 residues. This chain's CDR3 is CASSPTVGELFF. CDR3 in DNA: TGTGCCAGCAGCCCTACGGTCGGGGAGCTGTTTTTT.

The genes are TRBV28 and TRBJ1-3; 7 nucleotides match TRBD1. V trimming: 4 bases; J trimming: 2 bases; junction bases outside the gene matches: 2. The germline V gene has CDR1 MDHEN and CDR2 SYDVKM. CDR3 length equals 14 residues. The CDR3 protein is CASSSTGAGNTIYF. CDR3 bases: TGTGCCAGCAGTTCAACAGGGGCTGGAAACACCATATATTTT.

The rearrangement joins TRBV7-9 to TRBJ1-4; D is uncertain. The CDR3 consists of 13 residues. CDR1 is SEHNR, CDR2 FQNEAQ, per germline (reference sequence). With 8 bases removed from V and 12 bases from J, the gap between germline ends came to 19 bases. CDR3 sequence reads: CASSANLWEELFF. CDR3 sequence (DNA): TGTGCCAGCTCGGCCAACCTTTGGGAGGAACTGTTTTTT.

The chain couples TRBV9 to TRBJ2-7; 7 nucleotides align to TRBD1. The J segment lost 4 bases and the V segment lost 2 bases, leaving 6 bases of the junction unmatched. CDR3 length: 14 amino acids. Germline V gene lookup returns CDR1 SGDLS and CDR2 YYNGEE. The CDR3 loop is CASSVSGTAYEQYF. DNA for the CDR3: TGTGCCAGCAGCGTCTCCGGGACAGCTTACGAGCAGTACTTC.

The CDR3 reads CATSGGPVNAFF. CDR3 in DNA: TGTGCCACCAGCGGGGGGCCGGTAAATGCTTTCTTT. The V gene is TRBV15, the J gene TRBJ1-1; D may be TRBD1 (6 bases). The CDR3 has 12 amino acids. Germline CDR1 and CDR2: LNHNV and YYDKDF (reference sequence). V lost 5 bases to trimming and J lost 11 bases, with 15 bases between them.

J is TRBJ2-1 and V is TRBV27, with TRBD2 identical over 7 bases. CDR3 length equals 17 residues. With 5 bases clipped from V and 4 bases from J, the junction kept 14 bases outside the gene matches. Germline assignment: CDR1 MNHEY and CDR2 SMNVEV (reference sequence). The CDR3 spells CASSPGMWGGTYNEQFF. The CDR3 DNA reads TGTGCCAGCAGTCCCGGTATGTGGGGGGGGACGTACAATGAGCAGTTCTTC.

The chain has TRBV27 and TRBJ2-7; 9 bases map to TRBD1. Germline CDR1 is MNHEY and CDR2 is SMNVEV (reference sequence). Trimming removed 7 bases from V and 1 base from J; junction bases left unmatched: 8. The length of the CDR3 is 15 residues. CDR3 loop: CASTSRTGESYEQYF. Written as DNA, the CDR3 is TGTGCCAGCACTAGCAGGACAGGGGAATCCTACGAGCAGTACTTC.

This chain uses TRBV19 with TRBJ2-7; a possible D gene is TRBD1 (5 bases). Germline loops: CDR1 LNHDA, CDR2 SQIVND (reference sequence). The CDR3 is 15 amino acids. V was cut by 1 base and J by 0 bases, with 10 bases left in between. CDR3 DNA: TGTGCCAGTAGTATAGGACAGACTGTCTCCTACGAGCAGTACTTC. Its translation: CASSIGQTVSYEQYF.

The chain's CDR3 is CASRPYRDTQETQYF. The CDR3 DNA sequence: TGTGCCAGCAGACCATACCGGGACACACAAGAGACCCAGTACTTC. The gene calls are TRBV5-4 and TRBJ2-5, with D maybe TRBD1 (6 bases). The CDR3 has 15 amino acids. CDR1 and CDR2 (germline): SGHNT, YYREEE (reference sequence). The V and J ends lost 5 bases and 2 bases respectively, with 16 bases between them.

The rearrangement joins TRBV19 to TRBJ1-2, with a weak D call TRBD1 (6 bases). This CDR3 region has 14 residues. V was cut by 5 bases and J by 2 bases, with 12 bases left in between. Germline V gives CDR1 LNHDA, CDR2 SQIVND (reference sequence). The CDR3 bases are TGTGCCAGTAGTGCCACCGGGACAAACTATGGCTACACCTTC. Its protein is CASSATGTNYGYTF.

V and J are TRBV6-1 and TRBJ2-1; D is possibly TRBD1 (6 bases). V lost 1 base, J lost 0 bases, and 13 bases lay in between. This CDR3 region has 17 residues. CDR1 is MNHNS and CDR2 is SASEGT in the germline V gene. The CDR3 region has the DNA TGTGCCAGCAGTGAAGAAGGGACGGACAGCTCCTACAATGAGCAGTTCTTC. Translation: CASSEEGTDSSYNEQFF.

CDR3 in DNA: TGTGCCAGCAGCCCGGGGACAGGGGGCTACGAGCAGTACTTC. This sequence encodes CASSPGTGGYEQYF. This chain links TRBV7-6 with TRBJ2-7, with 11 positions matching TRBD1. Germline V CDR1 and CDR2: SGHVS, FNYEAQ. The CDR3 is 14 amino acids. V gave up 5 bases and J gave up 3 bases; unmatched junction bases: 3.

This chain joins TRBV30 and TRBJ2-2; 12 bases agree with TRBD2. CDR3 length: 18 amino acids. CDR1 and CDR2 from the germline V gene are GTSNPN and SVGIG (reference sequence). The V and J ends lost 1 base and 2 bases, in that order; junction bases with no gene match: 8. The CDR3 DNA is TGTGCCTGGAGTGGTCTAACTAGCGGGGGGCCTAACACCGGGGAGCTGTTTTTT. The encoded protein is CAWSGLTSGGPNTGELFF. Full variable domain (missing parts from reference TRBV30 and TRBJ2-2): SQTIHQWPATLVQPVGSPLSLECTVEGTSNPNLYWYRQAAGRGLQLLFYSVGIGQISSEVPQNLSASRPQDRQFILSSKKLLLSDSGFYLCAWSGLTSGGPNTGELFFGEGSRLTVL.

The chain combines TRBV9 with TRBJ2-1; 7 positions agree with TRBD1. J was trimmed by 4 bases and V by 4 bases; bases with no gene match: 8. Per the germline V gene, CDR1 is SGDLS and CDR2 is YYNGEE. This CDR3 comprises 15 residues. The CDR3 spells CASSTSGTEYNEQFF. CDR3 bases: TGTGCCAGCAGCACTTCCGGGACAGAATACAATGAGCAGTTCTTC. The entire variable domain, with the rest obtained from reference TRBV9 and TRBJ2-1, is as follows: DSGVTQTPKHLITATGQRVTLRCSPRSGDLSVYWYQQSLDQGLQFLIQYYNGEERAKGNILERFSAQQFPDLHSELNLSSLELGDSALYFCASSTSGTEYNEQFFGPGTRLTVL.

The genes are TRBV7-6 and TRBJ1-1; TRBD1 is a possible D gene (5 bases). V lost 5 bases and J lost 2, with 9 bases in between. Germline V CDR1 and CDR2: SGHVS, FNYEAQ. This CDR3 has 13 residues. The DNA of the CDR3 is TGTGCCAGCAGCCGGGGGGGTAACACTGAAGCTTTCTTT. Amino acid sequence: CASSRGGNTEAFF. The full variable domain, completed using reference TRBV7-6 and TRBJ1-1, is GAGVSQSPRYKVTKRGQDVALRCDPISGHVSLYWYRQALGQGPEFLTYFNYEAQQDKSGLPNDRFSAERPEGSISTLTIQRTEQRDSAMYRCASSRGGNTEAFFGQGTRLTVV.

The gene calls are TRBV7-9 and TRBJ1-6; unclear D gene. V dropped 5 bases and J dropped 6 bases, with 20 bases sitting between them. Germline CDR1 and CDR2: SEHNR and FQNEAQ (reference sequence). The CDR3 covers 17 residues. The CDR3 DNA reads TGTGCCAGCAGCCCAACGGCCAGAGTCGATTTTAATTCACCCCTCCACTTT. Its protein is CASSPTARVDFNSPLHF.

The gene calls are TRBV30 and TRBJ2-3; 7 positions agree with TRBD1. Germline-derived CDR1 and CDR2 are GTSNPN and SVGIG (reference sequence). Unmatched junction bases numbered 0, after V lost 0 bases and J lost 6 bases. The CDR3 covers 12 residues. The CDR3 loop is CAWSVQGDTQYF. In DNA form, the CDR3 reads TGTGCCTGGAGTGTACAGGGGGATACGCAGTATTTT.

This clone appeared a single time. The rearrangement uses TRBV15 and TRBJ1-4, with 7 bases fitting TRBD1. Germline V gene data show CDR1 as LNHNV and CDR2 as YYDKDF (reference sequence). This CDR3 region has 15 residues. Losses at the gene ends were 5 bases for V and 4 bases for J; bases not matched to a gene: 7. The CDR3 DNA reads TGTGCCACCAGCGTCGACAGGGCTGGTAATGAAAAACTGTTTTTT. This codes for CATSVDRAGNEKLFF.

V is TRBV28 and J is TRBJ1-6; D remains unclear. The V and J ends lost 4 bases and 0 bases respectively, with 10 bases between them. The CDR3 is 16 residues long. Germline-derived CDR1 and CDR2 are MDHEN and SYDVKM. The CDR3 nucleotides are TGTGCCAGCAGTTCGGACGGCAGCTCCTATAATTCACCCCTCCACTTT. Encoded protein: CASSSDGSSYNSPLHF.

CDR3 amino acids: CASTGTPYNEQFF. CDR3 coding DNA: TGTGCCAGTACAGGCACTCCTTACAATGAGCAGTTCTTC. This chain joins TRBV19 and TRBJ2-1; the D is unclear. Germline CDR1 LNHDA, CDR2 SQIVND (reference sequence). V dropped 7 bases and J dropped 4 bases, with 11 bases sitting between them. This CDR3 has 13 residues.